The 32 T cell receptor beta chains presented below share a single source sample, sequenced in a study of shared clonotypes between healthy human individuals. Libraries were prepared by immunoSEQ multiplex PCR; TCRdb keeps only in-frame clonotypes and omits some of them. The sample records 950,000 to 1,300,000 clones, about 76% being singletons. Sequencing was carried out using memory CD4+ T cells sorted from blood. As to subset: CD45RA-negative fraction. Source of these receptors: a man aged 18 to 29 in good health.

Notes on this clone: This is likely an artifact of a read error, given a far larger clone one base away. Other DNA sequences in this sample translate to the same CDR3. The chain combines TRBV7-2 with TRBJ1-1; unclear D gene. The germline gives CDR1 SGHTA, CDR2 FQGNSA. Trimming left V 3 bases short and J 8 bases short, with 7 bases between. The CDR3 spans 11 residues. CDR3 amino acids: CASSFGREAFF. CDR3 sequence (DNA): TGTGCCAGCAGCTTTGGCAGGGAAGCTTTCTTT.

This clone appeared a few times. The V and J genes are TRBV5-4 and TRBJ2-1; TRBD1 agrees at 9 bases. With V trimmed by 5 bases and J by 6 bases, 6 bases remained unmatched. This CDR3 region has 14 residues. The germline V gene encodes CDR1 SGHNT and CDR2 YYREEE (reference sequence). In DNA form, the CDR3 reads TGTGCCAGCAGACTAGACAGGGGGAGCAATGAGCAGTTCTTC. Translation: CASRLDRGSNEQFF.

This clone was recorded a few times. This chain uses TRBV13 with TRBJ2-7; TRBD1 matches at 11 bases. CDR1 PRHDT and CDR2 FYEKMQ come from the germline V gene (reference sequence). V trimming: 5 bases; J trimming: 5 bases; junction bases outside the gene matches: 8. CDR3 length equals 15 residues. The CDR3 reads CASSGQGASFNEQYF. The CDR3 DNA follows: TGTGCCAGCAGCGGACAGGGGGCCTCTTTCAACGAGCAGTACTTC.

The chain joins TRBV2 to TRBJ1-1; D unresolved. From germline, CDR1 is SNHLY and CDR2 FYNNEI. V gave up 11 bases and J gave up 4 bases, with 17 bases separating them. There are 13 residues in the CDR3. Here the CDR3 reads CAGSPMKITEAFF. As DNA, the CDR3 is TGTGCCGGATCCCCTATGAAAATCACTGAAGCTTTCTTT.

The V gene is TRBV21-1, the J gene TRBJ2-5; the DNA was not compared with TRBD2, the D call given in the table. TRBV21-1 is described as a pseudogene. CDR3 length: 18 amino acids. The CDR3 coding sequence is TGTGCCAGCAGCAAAGACCCCCCTAGCGGGGGGCGGCCAGGGACCCAGTACTTC. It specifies CASSKDPPSGGRPGTQYF.

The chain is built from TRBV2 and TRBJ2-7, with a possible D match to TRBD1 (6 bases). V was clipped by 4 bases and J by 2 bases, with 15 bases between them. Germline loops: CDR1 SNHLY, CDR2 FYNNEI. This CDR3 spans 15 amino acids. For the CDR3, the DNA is TGTGCCAGCAGTGTCCGGTGGACAGCGGCCTACGAGCAGTACTTC. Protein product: CASSVRWTAAYEQYF.

The CDR3 coding sequence is TGCGCCAGCAGCTTGGCCGCAGGGGGCTCCACTGAAGCTTTCTTT. Translated, it gives CASSLAAGGSTEAFF. The V and J genes are TRBV5-1 and TRBJ1-1; 8 bases are shared with TRBD1. V shed 0 bases and J 4 bases; nucleotides not matched to a gene: 5. CDR1 and CDR2 (germline): SGHRS, YFSETQ. The CDR3 spans 15 residues.

CDR3 region: CASSQVSGGGTDTQYF. CDR3 bases: TGTGCCAGCAGCCAAGTTAGCGGGGGGGGCACAGATACGCAGTATTTT. The rearrangement joins TRBV4-2 to TRBJ2-3; 11 bases agree with TRBD2. Per the germline V gene, CDR1 is LGHNA and CDR2 is YNFKEQ. This CDR3 is 16 amino acids long. J gave up 1 base and V 1 base, and 1 base lay outside the gene matches.

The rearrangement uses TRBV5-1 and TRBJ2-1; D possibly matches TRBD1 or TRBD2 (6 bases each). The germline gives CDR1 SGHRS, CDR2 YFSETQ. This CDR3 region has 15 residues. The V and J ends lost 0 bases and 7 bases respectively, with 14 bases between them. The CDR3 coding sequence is TGCGCCAGCAGCTTGGACCCCGGGGGCCAAAATGAGCAGTTCTTC. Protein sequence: CASSLDPGGQNEQFF.

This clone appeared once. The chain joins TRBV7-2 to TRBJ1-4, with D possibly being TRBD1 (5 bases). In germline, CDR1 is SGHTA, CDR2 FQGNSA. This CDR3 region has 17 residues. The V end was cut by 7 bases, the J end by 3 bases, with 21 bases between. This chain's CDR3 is CASTRSRGVYPNEKLFF. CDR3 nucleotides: TGTGCCAGCACCCGCTCTCGGGGGGTATATCCTAATGAAAAACTGTTTTTT. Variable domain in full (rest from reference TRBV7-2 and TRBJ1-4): GAGVSQSPSNKVTEKGKDVELRCDPISGHTALYWYRQSLGQGLEFLIYFQGNSAPDKSGLPSDRFSAERTGGSVSTLTIQRTQQEDSAVYLCASTRSRGVYPNEKLFFGSGTQLSVL.

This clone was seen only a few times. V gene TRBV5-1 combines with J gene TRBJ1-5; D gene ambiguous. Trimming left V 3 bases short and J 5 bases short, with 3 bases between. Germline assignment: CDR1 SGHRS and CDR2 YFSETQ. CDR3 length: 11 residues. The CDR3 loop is CASSWDQPQHF. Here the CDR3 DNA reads TGCGCCAGCAGCTGGGATCAGCCCCAGCATTTT. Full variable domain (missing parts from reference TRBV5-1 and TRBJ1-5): KAGVTQTPRYLIKTRGQQVTLSCSPISGHRSVSWYQQTPGQGLQFLFEYFSETQRNKGNFPGRFSGRQFSNSRSEMNVSTLELGDSALYLCASSWDQPQHFGDGTRLSIL.

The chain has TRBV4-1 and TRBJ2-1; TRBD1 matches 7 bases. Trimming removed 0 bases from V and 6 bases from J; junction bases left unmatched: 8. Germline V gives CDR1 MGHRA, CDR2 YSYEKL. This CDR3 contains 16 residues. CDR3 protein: CASSQDPQGIPNEQFF. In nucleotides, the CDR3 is TGCGCCAGCAGCCAAGATCCACAGGGGATACCCAATGAGCAGTTCTTC.

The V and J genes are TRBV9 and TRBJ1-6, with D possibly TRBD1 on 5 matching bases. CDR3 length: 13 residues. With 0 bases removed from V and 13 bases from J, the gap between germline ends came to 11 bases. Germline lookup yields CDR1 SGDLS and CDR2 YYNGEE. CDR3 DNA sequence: TGTGCCAGCAGCGTAGGGGAGGGGACGCCCCTCCACTTT. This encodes CASSVGEGTPLHF.

CDR3 sequence: CASSETGSGANVLTF. In DNA, the CDR3 is TGTGCCAGTAGCGAAACGGGCTCTGGGGCCAACGTCCTGACTTTC. The genes are TRBV19 and TRBJ2-6; unclear D gene. Trimming removed 6 bases at V and 0 bases at J, with 9 bases between. The CDR3 covers 15 residues. CDR1 is LNHDA, CDR2 SQIVND, per germline (reference sequence).

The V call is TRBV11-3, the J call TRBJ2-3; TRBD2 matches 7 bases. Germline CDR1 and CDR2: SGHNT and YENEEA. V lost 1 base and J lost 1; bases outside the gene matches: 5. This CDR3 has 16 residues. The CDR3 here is CASSLGGAGRTDTQYF. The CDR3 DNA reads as TGTGCCAGCAGCTTAGGAGGAGCGGGGCGCACAGATACGCAGTATTTT.

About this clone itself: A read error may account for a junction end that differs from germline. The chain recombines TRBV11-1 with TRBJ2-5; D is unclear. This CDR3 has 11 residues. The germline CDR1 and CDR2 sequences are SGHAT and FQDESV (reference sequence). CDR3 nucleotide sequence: TGTGCCAGCAGGTTAGGGGAGACCCAGTACTTC. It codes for CASRLGETQYF.

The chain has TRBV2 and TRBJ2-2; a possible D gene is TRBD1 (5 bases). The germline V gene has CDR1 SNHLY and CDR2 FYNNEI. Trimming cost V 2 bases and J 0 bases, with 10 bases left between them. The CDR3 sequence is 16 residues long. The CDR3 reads CASSELGPSNTGELFF. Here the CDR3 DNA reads TGTGCCAGCAGTGAATTGGGGCCGTCGAACACCGGGGAGCTGTTTTTT.

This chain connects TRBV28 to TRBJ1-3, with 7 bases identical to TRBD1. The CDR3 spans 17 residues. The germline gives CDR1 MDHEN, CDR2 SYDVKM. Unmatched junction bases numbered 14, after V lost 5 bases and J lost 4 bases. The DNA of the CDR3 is TGTGCCAGCAGTCCAAGGGGTTGGACAGGCCACGGAAACACCATATATTTT. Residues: CASSPRGWTGHGNTIYF.

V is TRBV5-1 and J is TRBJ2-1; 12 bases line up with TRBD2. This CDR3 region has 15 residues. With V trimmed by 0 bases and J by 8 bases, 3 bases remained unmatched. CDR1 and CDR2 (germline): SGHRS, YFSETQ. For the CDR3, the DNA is TGCGCCAGCAGCTTGGGGACTAGCGGGATCTATGAGCAGTTCTTC. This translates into CASSLGTSGIYEQFF.

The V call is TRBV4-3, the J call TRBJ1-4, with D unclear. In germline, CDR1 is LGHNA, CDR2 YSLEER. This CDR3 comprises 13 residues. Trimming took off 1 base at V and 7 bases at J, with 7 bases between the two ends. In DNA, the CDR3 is TGCGCCAGCAGCCAAGGACTGGCTGAAAAACTGTTTTTT. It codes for CASSQGLAEKLFF.

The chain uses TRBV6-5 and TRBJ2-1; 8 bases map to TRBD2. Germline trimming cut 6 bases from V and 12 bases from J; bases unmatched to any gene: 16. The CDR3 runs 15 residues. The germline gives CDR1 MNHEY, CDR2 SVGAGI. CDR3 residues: CASRDRLGDLAGQFF. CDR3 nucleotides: TGTGCCAGCAGAGATAGACTGGGTGACCTAGCGGGGCAGTTCTTC.

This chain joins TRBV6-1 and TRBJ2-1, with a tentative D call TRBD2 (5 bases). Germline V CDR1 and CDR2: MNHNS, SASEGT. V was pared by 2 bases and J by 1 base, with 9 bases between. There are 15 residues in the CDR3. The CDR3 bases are TGTGCCAGCAGTGAATACAGCGGATCCTACAATGAGCAGTTCTTC. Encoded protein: CASSEYSGSYNEQFF.

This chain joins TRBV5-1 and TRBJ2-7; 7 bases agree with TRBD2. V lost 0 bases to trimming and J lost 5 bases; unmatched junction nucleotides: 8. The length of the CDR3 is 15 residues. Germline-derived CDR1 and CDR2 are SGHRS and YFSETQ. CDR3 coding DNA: TGCGCCAGCAGCTTGGAGGGTAGCGGGTCGGACGAGCAGTACTTC. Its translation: CASSLEGSGSDEQYF.

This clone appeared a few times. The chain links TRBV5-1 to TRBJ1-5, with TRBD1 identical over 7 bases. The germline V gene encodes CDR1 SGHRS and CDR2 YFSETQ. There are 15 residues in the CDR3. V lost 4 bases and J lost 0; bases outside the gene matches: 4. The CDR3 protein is CASSQGQHSNQPQHF. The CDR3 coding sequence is TGCGCCAGCAGCCAGGGACAGCATAGCAATCAGCCCCAGCATTTT.

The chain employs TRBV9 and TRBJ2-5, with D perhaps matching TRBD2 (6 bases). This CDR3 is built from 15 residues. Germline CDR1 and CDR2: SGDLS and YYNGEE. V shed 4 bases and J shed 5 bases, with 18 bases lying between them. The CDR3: CASSTGGTSQETQYF. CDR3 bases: TGTGCCAGCAGCACCGGTGGGACTTCTCAGGAGACCCAGTACTTC.

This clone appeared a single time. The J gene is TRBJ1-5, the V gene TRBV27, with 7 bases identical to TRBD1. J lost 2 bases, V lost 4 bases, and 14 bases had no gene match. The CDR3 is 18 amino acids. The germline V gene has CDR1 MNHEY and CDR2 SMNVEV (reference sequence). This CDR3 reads CASSSYGRQGKGNQPQHF. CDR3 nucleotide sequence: TGTGCCAGCAGTTCTTATGGGAGACAGGGTAAGGGCAATCAGCCCCAGCATTTT.

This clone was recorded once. The CDR3 here is CASSEAAQTSYEQYF. The CDR3 nucleotides are TGTGCCAGCAGTGAAGCTGCACAGACCTCCTACGAGCAGTACTTC. The chain employs TRBV2 and TRBJ2-7; D ambiguous. V lost 0 bases and J lost 0, with 9 bases in between. The CDR3 is 15 residues long. Germline V CDR1 and CDR2: SNHLY, FYNNEI.

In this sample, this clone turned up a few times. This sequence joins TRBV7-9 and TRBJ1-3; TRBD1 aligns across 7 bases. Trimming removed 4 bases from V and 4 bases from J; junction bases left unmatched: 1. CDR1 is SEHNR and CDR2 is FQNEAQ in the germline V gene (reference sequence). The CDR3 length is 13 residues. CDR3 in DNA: TGTGCCAGCAGCTCGGGACAGGGAAACACCATATATTTT. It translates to CASSSGQGNTIYF.

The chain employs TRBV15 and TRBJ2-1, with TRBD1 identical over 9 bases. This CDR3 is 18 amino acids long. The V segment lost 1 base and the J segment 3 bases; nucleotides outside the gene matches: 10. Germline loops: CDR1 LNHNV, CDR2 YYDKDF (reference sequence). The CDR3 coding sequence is TGTGCCACCAGCAGAGTTACGCCCGGGACAGGGAACTACAATGAGCAGTTCTTC. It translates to CATSRVTPGTGNYNEQFF. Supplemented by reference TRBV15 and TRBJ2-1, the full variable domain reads DAMVIQNPRYQVTQFGKPVTLSCSQTLNHNVMYWYQQKSSQAPKLLFHYYDKDFNNEADTPDNFQSRRPNTSFCFLDIRSPGLGDTAMYLCATSRVTPGTGNYNEQFFGPGTRLTVL.

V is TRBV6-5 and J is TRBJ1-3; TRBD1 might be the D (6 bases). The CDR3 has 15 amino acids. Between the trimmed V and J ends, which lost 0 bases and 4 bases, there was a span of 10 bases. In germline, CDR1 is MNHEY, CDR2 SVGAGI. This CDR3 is CASSYSQGKGNTIYF. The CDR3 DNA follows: TGTGCCAGCAGTTACTCGCAGGGGAAAGGAAACACCATATATTTT.

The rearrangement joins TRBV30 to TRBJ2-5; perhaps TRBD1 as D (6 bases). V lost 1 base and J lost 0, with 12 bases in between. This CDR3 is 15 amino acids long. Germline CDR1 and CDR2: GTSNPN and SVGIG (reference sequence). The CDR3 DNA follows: TGTGCCTGGAGTGGGGACACTCTGTACCAAGAGACCCAGTACTTC. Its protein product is CAWSGDTLYQETQYF.

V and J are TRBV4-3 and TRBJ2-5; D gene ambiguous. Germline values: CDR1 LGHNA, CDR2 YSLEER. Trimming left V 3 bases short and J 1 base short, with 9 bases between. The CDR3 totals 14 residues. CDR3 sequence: CASSQGPGQETQYF. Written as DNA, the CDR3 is TGCGCCAGCAGCCAGGGTCCGGGCCAAGAGACCCAGTACTTC.